The 16 T cell receptor beta chains in this list originate from one sample, sequenced in a study of blood T cell repertoires in COVID-19. TCRdb keeps only in-frame clones here, not all; method: immunoSEQ multiplex PCR. The sample holds about 260,000 clones, approximately 80% seen once. The sequencing sample was made of peripheral blood. The receptors stem from a human donor in a cohort sampled during active COVID-19.

This chain links TRBV4-1 with TRBJ2-7; tentative D call: TRBD2 (5 bases). Trimming removed 2 bases at V and 1 base at J, with 15 bases between. The CDR3 has 16 residues. Germline CDR1 and CDR2: MGHRA and YSYEKL. The CDR3 DNA follows: TGCGCCAGCAGCCAAAGTCAGGACTTGCGGTCCTACGAGCAGTACTTC. Translation: CASSQSQDLRSYEQYF.

The chain carries TRBV7-3 and TRBJ1-2; D is uncertain. V lost 2 bases to trimming and J lost 4 bases, with 14 bases between them. The CDR3 spans 15 residues. Per germline, CDR1 SGHTA and CDR2 FQGTGA. The CDR3 DNA reads as TGTGCCAGCAGCTTATCGCGGGATCACGCCTATGGCTACACCTTC. Translating gives CASSLSRDHAYGYTF.

The chain recombines TRBV11-2 with TRBJ1-3; no reliable D call. The CDR3 sequence is 14 residues long. Looked up from germline, CDR1 is SGHAT and CDR2 is FQNNGV. The germline V and J ends were trimmed by 4 bases and 2 bases, with 9 bases remaining between them. The CDR3 DNA reads as TGTGCCAGCAGCTCAGGATCCACTGGAAACACCATATATTTT. Its protein is CASSSGSTGNTIYF.

This clone was recorded a few times. The V call is TRBV5-5, the J call TRBJ2-2; weak D call: TRBD2 (8 bases). V was shortened by 3 bases and J by 6 bases, with 30 bases between the two germline ends. The CDR3 sequence is 20 residues long. The germline gives CDR1 SGHKS, CDR2 YYEKEE (reference sequence). DNA for the CDR3: TGTGCCAGCAGCTCCCCGGGACAGATAAGGACTAGCTCTCCACCCGGGGAGCTGTTTTTT. Its translation: CASSSPGQIRTSSPPGELFF.

The chain joins TRBV6-5 to TRBJ1-5; tentative D call: TRBD1 (5 bases). Trimming pared 0 bases from V and 7 bases from J, leaving 10 bases between. From germline, CDR1 is MNHEY and CDR2 SVGAGI. The CDR3 consists of 14 residues. CDR3 coding DNA: TGTGCCAGCAGTTACTCGGGGCCTTGGCAGCCCCAGCATTTT. Amino acid sequence: CASSYSGPWQPQHF.

V and J are TRBV28 and TRBJ1-4, with D maybe TRBD1 (5 bases). Trimming cost V 6 bases and J 3 bases, with 17 bases left between them. Germline-derived CDR1 and CDR2 are MDHEN and SYDVKM. The CDR3 extends over 16 amino acids. In nucleotides, the CDR3 is TGTGCCAGCAGGCCCGACAGCGGGGTTCCTAATGAAAAACTGTTTTTT. Translation gives CASRPDSGVPNEKLFF.

The chain recombines TRBV24-1 with TRBJ2-5, with 7 bases identical to TRBD1. Germline V gene lookup returns CDR1 KGHDR and CDR2 SFDVKD. The CDR3 is made up of 13 amino acids. Trimming took 7 bases from V and 3 from J; bases not matched to a gene: 4. CDR3 nucleotide sequence: TGTGCCACCAGGGGGACAGCCAAAGAGACCCAGTACTTC. Translating gives CATRGTAKETQYF.

The J gene is TRBJ2-7, the V gene TRBV7-8; 9 bases map to TRBD1. The CDR3 covers 15 residues. Germline V lookup: CDR1 SGHVS, CDR2 FQNEAQ. Trimming at V came to 5 bases and at J to 1 base, leaving 6 bases not matched to a gene. CDR3 protein: CASSKTGTGSYEQYF. Here the CDR3 DNA reads TGTGCCAGCAGCAAGACCGGGACAGGGTCCTACGAGCAGTACTTC.

The gene calls are TRBV19 and TRBJ1-2, with 12 bases that match TRBD1. The CDR3 is made up of 16 amino acids. The V gene's germline CDR1 is LNHDA and CDR2 SQIVND (reference sequence). The ends lost 5 bases at V and 8 bases at J; junction bases unmatched: 12. This chain's CDR3 is CASSPYSGQGALGYTF. The CDR3 nucleotides are TGTGCCAGTAGTCCATATTCGGGACAGGGGGCGCTAGGCTACACCTTC.

This chain joins TRBV6-5 and TRBJ2-1; weak D call: TRBD2 (6 bases). Germline CDR1 reads MNHEY; CDR2 reads SVGAGI. V was clipped by 0 bases and J by 6 bases, with 15 bases between them. The CDR3 has 16 amino acids. CDR3: CASSYSTRGGFNEQFF. The CDR3 bases are TGTGCCAGCAGTTACTCCACCCGCGGAGGGTTCAATGAGCAGTTCTTC.

The chain has TRBV6-5 and TRBJ2-7, with D possibly TRBD1 on 6 matching bases. The germline CDR1 and CDR2 sequences are MNHEY and SVGAGI. This CDR3 region has 13 residues. Trimming took off 8 bases at V and 2 bases at J, with 13 bases between the two ends. CDR3 residues: CASDPAGAYEQYF. The CDR3 nucleotides read TGTGCCAGCGATCCCGCAGGGGCCTACGAGCAGTACTTC.

A single count supports this clone. V usage is TRBV5-1 and J usage is TRBJ2-3, with D tentatively TRBD2 (5 bases). V was cut by 7 bases and J by 10 bases, with 22 bases left in between. This CDR3 comprises 14 residues. The germline V gene has CDR1 SGHRS and CDR2 YFSETQ. This chain's CDR3 is CASGREPEVGPQYF. In DNA, the CDR3 is TGCGCCAGCGGACGGGAACCCGAAGTAGGTCCGCAGTATTTT.

The gene calls are TRBV5-1 and TRBJ2-3; 8 bases are a match to TRBD1. Germline V gives CDR1 SGHRS, CDR2 YFSETQ. V lost 4 bases, J lost 5 bases, and 6 bases stayed unmatched. The CDR3 runs to 14 residues. Here the CDR3 reads CASSPGGGGDTQYF. CDR3 nucleotides: TGCGCCAGCAGCCCAGGGGGCGGTGGAGATACGCAGTATTTT.

This clone was detected once. The V call is TRBV10-1, the J call TRBJ2-1; D uncertain. The CDR3 spans 14 residues. V lost 3 bases, J lost 0 bases, and 6 bases lay in between. In germline, CDR1 is WNHNN, CDR2 SYGVQD (reference sequence). The CDR3 region is CASSDRGSYNEQFF. The DNA of the CDR3 is TGCGCCAGCAGTGACAGAGGCTCCTACAATGAGCAGTTCTTC.

CDR3 protein: CASSPLREYHEQFF. In DNA form, the CDR3 reads TGTGCCAGCAGCCCATTGAGGGAATATCATGAGCAGTTCTTC. The rearrangement joins TRBV11-2 to TRBJ2-1; tentative D call: TRBD2 (5 bases). This CDR3 is 14 amino acids long. The V gene lost 5 bases and the J gene lost 8 bases, with 16 bases spanning the gap. Germline CDR1 reads SGHAT; CDR2 reads FQNNGV.

The rearrangement links TRBV5-1 to TRBJ2-3, with TRBD2 matching 7 bases. CDR1 and CDR2 from the germline V gene are SGHRS and YFSETQ. This CDR3 has 15 amino acids. J was trimmed by 3 bases and V by 3 bases; bases with no gene match: 7. CDR3 nucleotide sequence: TGCGCCAGCAGCTCTTCAGGACTAGGGACAGATACGCAGTATTTT. It translates to CASSSSGLGTDTQYF.